The source of this T cell receptor beta chain is a study of PD-L1 blockade in urothelial cancer. J was trimmed by 0 bases and V by 2 bases; bases with no gene match: 5. This CDR3 spans 15 amino acids. Germline lookup yields CDR1 SGHNT and CDR2 YYREEE (reference sequence). About this clone itself: Its antigen is undetermined.

Study-level findings and limits: A pretreatment blood TCR clonality that fell below the median predicted better progression-free and overall survival. Blood clones associated with the tumor expanded more at 3 weeks in durable-benefit patients.

Noted time point: pretreatment peripheral blood. Patients' urothelial carcinoma was locally advanced or metastatic. The data were produced by immunoSEQ multiplex PCR, yet TCRdb's version contains in-frame clones alone and is incomplete. Seen here are 98,000 or so clones, nearly 90% observed once, and the top ten hold 1.5% to 2%. The sequencing here drew on PBMCs, taken around atezolizumab (anti-PD-L1) treatment. The clonotype originates from a man aged 55 to 70 with urothelial cancer. The V gene is TRBV5-4, the J gene TRBJ2-7, with TRBD2 matching over 7 bases. The chain's CDR3 is CASSFGGGSSYEQYF. Here the CDR3 DNA reads TGTGCCAGCAGCTTCGGGGGAGGGTCCTCCTACGAGCAGTACTTC.